These T cell receptor beta chains were read from a single sample in a study of OX40 agonist ivuxolimab in advanced cancers. Here immunoSEQ multiplex PCR was the method, and the copy in TCRdb shows in-frame clones only, minus some. Of 45,000 or so clones listed, around 90% are singletons. The specimen was CD4+ or CD8+ T cells sorted from blood, collected in a trial of the OX40 agonist ivuxolimab. The receptors were sampled from an adult with an advanced solid tumor such as melanoma, head and neck, liver or kidney cancer. CDR3s include the opening cysteine and the closing phenylalanine or tryptophan. D genes are given only for firm matches. Clone size appears in some rows only: once, few, many, or a class for an expanded clone.

D: NA; size: few; V: TRBV7-6; J: TRBJ2-7; DNA: TGTGCCAGCAGCTCCGACAGCCCCTACGAGCAGTACTTC; CDR3: CASSSDSPYEQYF
D: NA; size: once; V: TRBV27; J: TRBJ2-1; DNA: TGTGCCAGCAGTTTATCGTCGGGTCTCTCCTACAATGAGCAGTTCTTC; CDR3: CASSLSSGLSYNEQFF
D: TRBD1; size: NA; V: TRBV30; J: TRBJ1-6; DNA: TGTGCCTGGAGTAAACCCCCAGGGGGGACTTTTTTATCACCCCTCCACTTT; CDR3: CAWSKPPGGTFLSPLHF
D: NA; size: NA; V: TRBV4-1; J: TRBJ1-5; DNA: TGCGCCAGCAGCCAAGAAGGGGGTAATCAGCCCCAGCATTTT; CDR3: CASSQEGGNQPQHF
D: TRBD1; size: once; V: TRBV7-9; J: TRBJ1-6; DNA: TGTGCCAGCAGCTTCCCGACAGGGCAGCCACCCCTCCACTTT; CDR3: CASSFPTGQPPLHF
D: TRBD1; size: NA; V: TRBV19; J: TRBJ2-6; DNA: TGTGCCAGTAGGCCGATGACTCCGGGACAGGGGGCAGGTGGGGCCAACGTCCTGACTTTC; CDR3: CASRPMTPGQGAGGANVLTF
D: TRBD2; size: NA; V: TRBV28; J: TRBJ2-5; DNA: TGTGCCAGCAGTCCCCGGACTAGCGGGGTACGACAAGAGACCCAGTACTTC; CDR3: CASSPRTSGVRQETQYF
D: TRBD1; size: NA; V: TRBV4-3; J: TRBJ2-1; DNA: TGCGCCAGCAGCCAAGAAGGTACAGGGGCCTACAATGAGCAGTTCTTC; CDR3: CASSQEGTGAYNEQFF
D: TRBD1; size: NA; V: TRBV27; J: TRBJ1-5; DNA: TGTGCCAGCAGTCCCGGACAGGGACACAATCAGCCCCAGCATTTT; CDR3: CASSPGQGHNQPQHF
D: NA; size: NA; V: TRBV14; J: TRBJ2-7; DNA: TGTGCCAGCAGCCACTGGGACTCCCATACCTACGAGCAGTACTTC; CDR3: CASSHWDSHTYEQYF
D: NA; size: NA; V: TRBV7-9; J: TRBJ1-4; DNA: TGTGCCAGCAGCCCGCAGGCAACTAATGAAAAACTGTTTTTT; CDR3: CASSPQATNEKLFF
D: NA; size: NA; V: TRBV7-2; J: TRBJ1-2; DNA: TGTGCCAGCAGCTTAGAAGAGGCTAACTATGGCTACACCTTC; CDR3: CASSLEEANYGYTF
D: NA; size: NA; V: TRBV27; J: TRBJ2-1; DNA: TGTGCCAGCAGTTCGCGGAGTTCCTACAATGAGCAGTTCTTC; CDR3: CASSSRSSYNEQFF
D: TRBD1; size: NA; V: TRBV13; J: TRBJ1-2; DNA: TGTGCCAGCAGCTCCCTGGGACAGTCGAAAAACTATGGCTACACCTTC; CDR3: CASSSLGQSKNYGYTF
D: NA; size: NA; V: TRBV5-6; J: TRBJ1-5; DNA: TGTGCCAGCAGCTTGCGGGGCAATCAGCCCCAGCATTTT; CDR3: CASSLRGNQPQHF
D: TRBD2; size: NA; V: TRBV9; J: TRBJ2-1; DNA: TGTGCCAGCAGCTTTAGCGGGGGAGGGAATGAGCAGTTCTTC; CDR3: CASSFSGGGNEQFF
D: TRBD1; size: NA; V: TRBV19; J: TRBJ1-2; DNA: TGTGCCAGTAGCCCGGATTGGGACAGGGGGTACAACACCTTC; CDR3: CASSPDWDRGYNTF
D: TRBD1; size: NA; V: TRBV6-1; J: TRBJ2-7; DNA: TGTGCCAGCGGGGAGGGACAGGGCTACGAGCAGTACTTC; CDR3: CASGEGQGYEQYF
D: TRBD1; size: NA; V: TRBV7-3; J: TRBJ2-5; DNA: TGTGCCAGCAGCCCGGGGACAGGGACTCGGGAGACCCAGTACTTC; CDR3: CASSPGTGTRETQYF
D: NA; size: once; V: TRBV5-4; J: TRBJ1-1; DNA: TGTGCCAGCAGCTTAAAGGGGTTGAACACTGAAGCTTTCTTT; CDR3: CASSLKGLNTEAFF
D: TRBD1; size: NA; V: TRBV11-3; J: TRBJ2-2; DNA: TGTGCCAGCAGCTTAGAGGGACAGAAAAAAACGAACACCGGGGAGCTGTTTTTT; CDR3: CASSLEGQKKTNTGELFF
D: NA; size: few; V: TRBV11-2; J: TRBJ1-2; DNA: TGTGCCAGCAGCTTAGGCCCGGGGCGGATGGGCTACACCTTC; CDR3: CASSLGPGRMGYTF
D: NA; size: NA; V: TRBV30; J: TRBJ2-7; DNA: TGTGCCTGGGATGACAGGATGAGCACCTACGAGCAGTACTTC; CDR3: CAWDDRMSTYEQYF
D: TRBD1; size: NA; V: TRBV2; J: TRBJ2-1; DNA: TGTGCCAGCAGGGTCGGGACAGGAGGGTTTTACAATGAGCAGTTCTTC; CDR3: CASRVGTGGFYNEQFF
D: NA; size: NA; V: TRBV5-3; J: TRBJ1-5; DNA: TGTGCCAGAAGCCCTAGTACGGGGGCTAAAAGCAATCAGCCCCAGCATTTT; CDR3: CARSPSTGAKSNQPQHF
D: NA; size: NA; V: TRBV7-8; J: TRBJ2-3; DNA: TGTGCCAGCAGCTTAGCGCCCTCGGCTCCTGGCCTGGGCACAGATACGCAGTATTTT; CDR3: CASSLAPSAPGLGTDTQYF
D: NA; size: NA; V: TRBV4-1; J: TRBJ2-3; DNA: TGCGCCAGCAGCCAAGATTACGGCGGAAACACAGATACGCAGTATTTT; CDR3: CASSQDYGGNTDTQYF
D: NA; size: NA; V: TRBV28; J: TRBJ1-1; DNA: TGTGCCAGCAGTTTCACCGTGAACACTGAAGCTTTCTTT; CDR3: CASSFTVNTEAFF
D: NA; size: NA; V: TRBV7-2; J: TRBJ1-2; DNA: TGTGCCAGCAGCCCCAGACAGATCAGGACTTATGGCTACACCTTC; CDR3: CASSPRQIRTYGYTF
D: TRBD2; size: NA; V: TRBV7-9; J: TRBJ2-5; DNA: TGTGCCAGCAGCCTGACTAGCGGGGGGGCCCGAGGGGAGACCCAGTACTTC; CDR3: CASSLTSGGARGETQYF
D: TRBD2; size: NA; V: TRBV9; J: TRBJ2-2; DNA: TGTGCCAGCGGGGAAGCGGGGATGCCCGGGGAGCTGTTTTTT; CDR3: CASGEAGMPGELFF
D: NA; size: NA; V: TRBV6-1; J: TRBJ2-5; DNA: TGTGCCAGCAGTGATATGGGGGGCAGGGCTTACCAAGAGACCCAGTACTTC; CDR3: CASSDMGGRAYQETQYF
D: NA; size: NA; V: TRBV5-1; J: TRBJ2-5; DNA: TGCGCCAGCAGCCGTACAGGCCAAGAGACCCAGTACTTC; CDR3: CASSRTGQETQYF
D: NA; size: NA; V: TRBV5-1; J: TRBJ1-1; DNA: TGCGCCAGCAGCTTGGAGGGGGGCACTGAAGCTTTCTTT; CDR3: CASSLEGGTEAFF
D: TRBD2; size: NA; V: TRBV7-2; J: TRBJ2-5; DNA: TGTGCCAGCAGCTTGGGACTAGCTTTTTCAGAGACCCAGTACTTC; CDR3: CASSLGLAFSETQYF
D: NA; size: NA; V: TRBV6-5; J: TRBJ1-5; DNA: TGTGCCAGCAGCCGGGCGGGGTTGCAGCCCCAGCATTTT; CDR3: CASSRAGLQPQHF
D: TRBD1; size: few; V: TRBV27; J: TRBJ2-1; DNA: TGTGCCAGCAGTCCAACGTCTCAGGGGGAAACCTACAATGAGCAGTTCTTC; CDR3: CASSPTSQGETYNEQFF
D: TRBD1; size: NA; V: TRBV11-2; J: TRBJ2-1; DNA: TGTGCCAGCAGCCATCGACAGGGGGCTGGTGGCAATGAGCAGTTCTTC; CDR3: CASSHRQGAGGNEQFF
D: NA; size: NA; V: TRBV27; J: TRBJ1-1; DNA: TGTGCCAGCAGTACCCTGATGGGGGGGAACACTGAAGCTTTCTTT; CDR3: CASSTLMGGNTEAFF
D: TRBD1; size: NA; V: TRBV2; J: TRBJ1-5; DNA: TGTGCCAGCAGTGAAAGTTTGGGACAGGGATTGAGTCCCCAGCATTTT; CDR3: CASSESLGQGLSPQHF
D: NA; size: few; V: TRBV7-6; J: TRBJ2-1; DNA: TGTGCCAGCAGCTCAACTGACTTTGACAATGAGCAGTTCTTC; CDR3: CASSSTDFDNEQFF
D: NA; size: NA; V: TRBV25-1; J: TRBJ1-4; DNA: TGTGCCAGCACCCTAAGGTGGGAGGACCAGGGTGAAAAACTGTTTTTT; CDR3: CASTLRWEDQGEKLFF
D: NA; size: NA; V: TRBV2; J: TRBJ2-2; DNA: TGTGCCAGCAGTGTCTCAGGGTGGGACACCGGGGAGCTGTTTTTT; CDR3: CASSVSGWDTGELFF